This T cell receptor beta chain was identified in a study of cytomegalovirus exposure and HLA in healthy donors. Study-wide results and limits: Immune exposure information comprised only CMV serostatus.

The donors, nominally healthy at sampling, likely had unrecorded immune exposures. About this clone itself: Its antigen is still unknown.

Germline loops: CDR1 PRHDT, CDR2 FYEKMQ (reference sequence). V lost 4 bases and J lost 3; bases outside the gene matches: 10. The CDR3 totals 18 residues. PCR amplification relied on 60 Vbeta primers (plus 13 Jbeta primers). Clones were read by immunoSEQ multiplex PCR, and TCRdb kept only the in-frame ones, dropping some. Of roughly 150,000 clones in the sample, 65% to 80% are singletons; the top ten hold roughly 1.6%. The TCR comes from a middle-aged woman in good health and CMV-seronegative. V gene TRBV13 combines with J gene TRBJ2-7; 15 bases are shared with TRBD2. Input material: PBMCs. This chain's CDR3 is CASSSRTSGRAIYYEQYF. CDR3 DNA: TGTGCCAGCAGCTCCCGGACTAGCGGGAGGGCCATTTACTACGAGCAGTACTTC. Drawing the rest from reference TRBV13 and TRBJ2-7, the complete variable domain is AAGVIQSPRHLIKEKRETATLKCYPIPRHDTVYWYQQGPGQDPQFLISFYEKMQSDKGSIPDRFSAQQFSDYHSELNMSSLELGDSALYFCASSSRTSGRAIYYEQYFGPGTRLTVT.